The table lists the clone carrying this T cell receptor beta chain with many counts. These data originate in a study of T cells in Graves' hyperthyroidism and ophthalmopathy. Amplified regions were TCR beta CDR3 sequences from RNA transcripts. The HTBI primer set served for first-round RT-PCR of the TCR CDR3. TCRdb reprocessed the multiplex PCR reads with MiXCR, giving one entry per CDR3 protein. Of some 570,000 distinct CDR3 sequences listed, 14% are singletons. This CDR3 has 14 residues. J gave up 2 bases and V 6 bases, and 3 bases lay outside the gene matches. Germline-derived CDR1 and CDR2 are SNHLY and FYNNEI.

Sample: blood. The chain recombines TRBV2 with TRBJ1-5; 8 positions agree with TRBD1. The receptor's source is a young woman with Graves' ophthalmopathy. CDR3 coding DNA: TGTGCCAGCAGGGAGACAGGGGGCAATCAGCCCCAGCATTTT. The encoded protein is CASRETGGNQPQHF.